This note documents a single TCR beta chain sequence. This sample was included in a study of blood T cell repertoires in COVID-19. Study-wide context: Acute-phase and convalescent COVID-19 samples originated in the United States, Italy and Spain.

TCRdb keeps only in-frame clones here, not all; method: immunoSEQ multiplex PCR. The sample lists 10,000 to 15,000 clones, 82% seen once, with 20% to 25% in the top ten. This CDR3 is 15 amino acids long. CDR1 is SGHVS, CDR2 FQNEAQ, per germline. The germline V and J ends were trimmed by 0 bases and 5 bases, with 14 bases remaining between them. This clonotype was obtained from a human donor in a cohort sampled during active COVID-19. The J gene is TRBJ2-7, the V gene TRBV7-8; D is uncertain. What was sequenced was peripheral blood. CDR3 protein: CASSLAGLASDEQYF. For the CDR3, the DNA is TGTGCCAGCAGCTTAGCTGGCCTGGCAAGCGACGAGCAGTACTTC.